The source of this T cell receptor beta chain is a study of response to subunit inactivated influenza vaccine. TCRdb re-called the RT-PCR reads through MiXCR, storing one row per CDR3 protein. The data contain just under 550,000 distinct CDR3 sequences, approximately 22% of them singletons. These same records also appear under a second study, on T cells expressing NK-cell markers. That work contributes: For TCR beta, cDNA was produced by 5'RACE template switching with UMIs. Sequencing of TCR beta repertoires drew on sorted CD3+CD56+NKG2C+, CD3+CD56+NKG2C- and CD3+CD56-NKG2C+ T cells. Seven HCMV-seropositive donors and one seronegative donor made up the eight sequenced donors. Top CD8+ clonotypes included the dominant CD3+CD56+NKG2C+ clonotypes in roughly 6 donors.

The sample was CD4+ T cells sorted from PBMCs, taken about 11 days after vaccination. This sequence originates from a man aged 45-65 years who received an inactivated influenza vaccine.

The CDR3 region is CAISDRDRVPGYTF. The CDR3 bases are TGTGCCATCAGTGACCGGGACAGGGTCCCTGGCTACACCTTC. V usage is TRBV10-3 and J usage is TRBJ1-2; 9 bases match TRBD1. V lost 3 bases, J lost 7 bases, and 6 bases stayed unmatched. The CDR3 runs 14 residues. CDR1 and CDR2 from the germline V gene are ENHRY and SYGVKD.